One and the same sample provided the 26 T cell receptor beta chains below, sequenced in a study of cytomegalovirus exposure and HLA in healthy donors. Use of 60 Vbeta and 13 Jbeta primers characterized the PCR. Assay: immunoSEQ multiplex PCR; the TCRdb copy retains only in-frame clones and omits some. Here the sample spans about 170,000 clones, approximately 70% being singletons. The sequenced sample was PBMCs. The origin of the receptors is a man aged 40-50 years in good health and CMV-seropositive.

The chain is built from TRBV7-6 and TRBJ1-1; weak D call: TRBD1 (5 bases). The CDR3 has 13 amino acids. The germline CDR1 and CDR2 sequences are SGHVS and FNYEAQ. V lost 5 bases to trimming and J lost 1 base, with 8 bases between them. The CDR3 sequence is CASSITGNTEAFF. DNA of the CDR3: TGTGCCAGCAGCATTACAGGGAACACTGAAGCTTTCTTT.

For the CDR3, the DNA is TGTGCCAGCAGCTTAGAGCTGCGGGGGGATCAAGAGACCCAGTACTTC. Translation: CASSLELRGDQETQYF. The chain is built from TRBV7-9 and TRBJ2-5; 8 bases line up with TRBD2. The V and J ends lost 1 base and 2 bases, in that order; junction bases with no gene match: 6. CDR1 is SEHNR, CDR2 FQNEAQ, per germline (reference sequence). The CDR3 covers 16 residues. The full variable domain, its missing parts supplied by reference TRBV7-9 and TRBJ2-5, is DTGVSQNPRHKITKRGQNVTFRCDPISEHNRLYWYRQTLGQGPEFLTYFQNEAQLEKSRLLSDRFSAERPKGSFSTLEIQRTEQGDSAMYLCASSLELRGDQETQYFGPGTRLLVL.

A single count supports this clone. The CDR3 DNA reads as TGTGCCAGCAGCGTGGACAGGGGGCGAAAAGCTTTCTTT. Protein: CASSVDRGRKAFF. The chain recombines TRBV11-3 with TRBJ1-1, with 11 bases lining up with TRBD1. Germline CDR1 is SGHNT and CDR2 is YENEEA. This CDR3 has 13 residues. Unmatched junction bases numbered 5, after V lost 5 bases and J lost 9 bases.

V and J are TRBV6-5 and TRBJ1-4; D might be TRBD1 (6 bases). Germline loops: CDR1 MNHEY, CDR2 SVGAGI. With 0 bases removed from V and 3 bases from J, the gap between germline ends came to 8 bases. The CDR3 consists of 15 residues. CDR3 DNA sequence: TGTGCCAGCAGTTACTCTACAGGGTCTAATGAAAAACTGTTTTTT. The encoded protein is CASSYSTGSNEKLFF.

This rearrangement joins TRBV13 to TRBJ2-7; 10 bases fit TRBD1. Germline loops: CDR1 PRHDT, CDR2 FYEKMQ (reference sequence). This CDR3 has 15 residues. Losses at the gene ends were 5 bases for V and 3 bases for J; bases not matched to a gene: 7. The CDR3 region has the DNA TGTGCCAGCAGCCCAGGGGGACAGGGGAGCTACGAGCAGTACTTC. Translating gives CASSPGGQGSYEQYF.

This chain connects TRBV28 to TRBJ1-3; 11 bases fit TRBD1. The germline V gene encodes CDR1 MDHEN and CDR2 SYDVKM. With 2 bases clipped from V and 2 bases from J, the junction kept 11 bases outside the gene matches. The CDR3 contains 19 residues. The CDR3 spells CASSLGVGQGAGTGNTIYF. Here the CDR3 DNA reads TGTGCCAGCAGTTTAGGGGTTGGACAGGGGGCCGGTACTGGAAACACCATATATTTT.

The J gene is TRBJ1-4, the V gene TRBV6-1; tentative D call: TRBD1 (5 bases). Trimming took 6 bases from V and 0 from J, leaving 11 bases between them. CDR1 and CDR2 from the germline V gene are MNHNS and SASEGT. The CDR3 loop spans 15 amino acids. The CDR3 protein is CASRTDHATNEKLFF. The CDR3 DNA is TGTGCCAGCAGGACAGACCATGCAACTAATGAAAAACTGTTTTTT.

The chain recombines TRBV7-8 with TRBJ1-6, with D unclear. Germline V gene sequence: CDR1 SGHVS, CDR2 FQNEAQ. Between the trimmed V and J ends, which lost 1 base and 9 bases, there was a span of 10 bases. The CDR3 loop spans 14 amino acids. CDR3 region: CASSLGAPVSPLHF. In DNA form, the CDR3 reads TGTGCCAGCAGCTTAGGGGCCCCGGTTTCACCCCTCCACTTT.

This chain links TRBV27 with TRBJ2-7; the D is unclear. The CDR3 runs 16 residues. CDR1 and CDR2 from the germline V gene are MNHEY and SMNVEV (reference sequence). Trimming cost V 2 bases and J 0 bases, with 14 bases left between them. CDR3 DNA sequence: TGTGCCAGCAGTTTAGCGGCCGGCGAGTTCTCCTACGAGCAGTACTTC. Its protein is CASSLAAGEFSYEQYF.

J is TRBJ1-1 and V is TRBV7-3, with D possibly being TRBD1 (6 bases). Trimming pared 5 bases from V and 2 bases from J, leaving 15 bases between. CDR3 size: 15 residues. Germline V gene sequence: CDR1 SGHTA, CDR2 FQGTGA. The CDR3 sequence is CASSPTGQSNTEAFF. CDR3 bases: TGTGCCAGCAGCCCTACCGGACAGTCTAACACTGAAGCTTTCTTT. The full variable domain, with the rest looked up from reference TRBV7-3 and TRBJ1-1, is GAGVSQTPSNKVTEKGKYVELRCDPISGHTALYWYRQSLGQGPEFLIYFQGTGAADDSGLPNDRFFAVRPEGSVSTLKIQRTERGDSAVYLCASSPTGQSNTEAFFGQGTRLTVV.

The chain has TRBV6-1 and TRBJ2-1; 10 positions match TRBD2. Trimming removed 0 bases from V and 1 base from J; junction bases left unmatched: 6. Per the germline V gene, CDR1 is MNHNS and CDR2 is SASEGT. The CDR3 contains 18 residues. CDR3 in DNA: TGTGCCAGCAGTGAAGCGCATAGTAGCGGGGGGTCCTACAATGAGCAGTTCTTC. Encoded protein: CASSEAHSSGGSYNEQFF.

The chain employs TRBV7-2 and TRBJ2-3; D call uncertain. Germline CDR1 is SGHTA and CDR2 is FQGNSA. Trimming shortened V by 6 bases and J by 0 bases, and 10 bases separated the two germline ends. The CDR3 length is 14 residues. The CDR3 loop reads CASRLRTSTDTQYF. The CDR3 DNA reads TGTGCCAGCAGGCTAAGAACTAGCACAGATACGCAGTATTTT.

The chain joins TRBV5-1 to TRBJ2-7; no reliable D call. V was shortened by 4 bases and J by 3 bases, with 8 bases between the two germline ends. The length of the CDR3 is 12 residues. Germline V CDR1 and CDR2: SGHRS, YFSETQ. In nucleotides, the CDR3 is TGCGCCAGCAGCCCCGACATCTACGAGCAGTACTTC. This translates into CASSPDIYEQYF.

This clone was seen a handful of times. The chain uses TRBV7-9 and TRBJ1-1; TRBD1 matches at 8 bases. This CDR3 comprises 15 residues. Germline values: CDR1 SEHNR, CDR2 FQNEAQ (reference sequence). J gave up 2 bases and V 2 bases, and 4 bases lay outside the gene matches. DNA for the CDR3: TGTGCCAGCAGCTTAACAGGGGGTCGAAACACTGAAGCTTTCTTT. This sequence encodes CASSLTGGRNTEAFF.

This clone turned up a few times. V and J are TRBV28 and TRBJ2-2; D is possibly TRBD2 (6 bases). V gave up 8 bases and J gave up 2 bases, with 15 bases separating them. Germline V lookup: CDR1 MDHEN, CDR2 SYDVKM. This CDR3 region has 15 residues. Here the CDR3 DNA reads TGTGCCAGCTCGGAGGGGCAGGTTAACACCGGGGAGCTGTTTTTT. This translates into CASSEGQVNTGELFF.

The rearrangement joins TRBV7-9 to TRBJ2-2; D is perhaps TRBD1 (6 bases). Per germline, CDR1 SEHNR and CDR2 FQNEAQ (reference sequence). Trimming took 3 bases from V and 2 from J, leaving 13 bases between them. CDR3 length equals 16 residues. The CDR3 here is CASSFPGQINTGELFF. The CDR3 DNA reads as TGTGCCAGCAGCTTCCCCGGACAGATAAACACCGGGGAGCTGTTTTTT.

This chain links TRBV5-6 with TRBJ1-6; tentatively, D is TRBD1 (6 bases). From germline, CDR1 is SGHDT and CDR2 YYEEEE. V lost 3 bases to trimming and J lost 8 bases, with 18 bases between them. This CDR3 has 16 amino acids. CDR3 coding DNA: TGTGCCAGCAGCTCGGGGGGGGCCAGAGGGGATTCACCCCTCCACTTT. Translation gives CASSSGGARGDSPLHF.

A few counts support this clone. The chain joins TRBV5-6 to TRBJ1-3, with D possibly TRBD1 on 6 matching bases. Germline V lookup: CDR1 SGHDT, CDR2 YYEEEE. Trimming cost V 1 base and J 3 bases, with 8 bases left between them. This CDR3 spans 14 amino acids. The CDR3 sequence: CASSLPTGGNTIYF. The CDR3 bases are TGTGCCAGCAGCTTGCCGACAGGTGGAAACACCATATATTTT.

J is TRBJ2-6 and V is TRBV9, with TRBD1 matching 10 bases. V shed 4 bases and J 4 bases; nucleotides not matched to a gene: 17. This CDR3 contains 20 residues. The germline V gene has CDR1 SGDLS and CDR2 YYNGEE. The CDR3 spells CASSLSPDRGSTPGANVLTF. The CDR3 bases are TGTGCCAGCAGCCTCTCCCCGGACAGGGGGTCTACCCCGGGGGCCAACGTCCTGACTTTC. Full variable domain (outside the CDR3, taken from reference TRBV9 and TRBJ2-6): DSGVTQTPKHLITATGQRVTLRCSPRSGDLSVYWYQQSLDQGLQFLIQYYNGEERAKGNILERFSAQQFPDLHSELNLSSLELGDSALYFCASSLSPDRGSTPGANVLTFGAGSRLTVL.

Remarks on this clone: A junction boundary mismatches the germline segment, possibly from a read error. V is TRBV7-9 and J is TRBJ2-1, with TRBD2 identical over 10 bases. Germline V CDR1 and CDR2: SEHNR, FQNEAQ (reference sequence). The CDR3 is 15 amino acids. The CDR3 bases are TGTTCCAGCAGCGGTAGCGGGGGGTCCTACAATGAGCAGTTCTTC. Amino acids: CSSSGSGGSYNEQFF.

This chain's CDR3 is CASSFETGGLYGYTF. DNA for the CDR3: TGTGCCAGCAGCTTTGAGACAGGGGGTCTCTATGGCTACACCTTC. The V and J genes are TRBV7-9 and TRBJ1-2; 9 bases are shared with TRBD1. The ends lost 3 bases at V and 4 bases at J; junction bases unmatched: 6. Per the germline V gene, CDR1 is SEHNR and CDR2 is FQNEAQ (reference sequence). The CDR3 totals 15 residues. Using reference TRBV7-9 and TRBJ1-2 for the parts outside the CDR3, the full variable domain is DTGVSQNPRHKITKRGQNVTFRCDPISEHNRLYWYRQTLGQGPEFLTYFQNEAQLEKSRLLSDRFSAERPKGSFSTLEIQRTEQGDSAMYLCASSFETGGLYGYTFGSGTRLTVV.

The CDR3 loop is CASSYSGQGVGNEQFF. CDR3 nucleotides: TGTGCCAGCAGTTACTCAGGACAGGGGGTGGGCAATGAGCAGTTCTTC. The chain employs TRBV6-5 and TRBJ2-1; 10 positions agree with TRBD1. Trimming at V came to 0 bases and at J to 6 bases, leaving 5 bases not matched to a gene. Germline V gene sequence: CDR1 MNHEY, CDR2 SVGAGI. CDR3 length equals 16 residues.

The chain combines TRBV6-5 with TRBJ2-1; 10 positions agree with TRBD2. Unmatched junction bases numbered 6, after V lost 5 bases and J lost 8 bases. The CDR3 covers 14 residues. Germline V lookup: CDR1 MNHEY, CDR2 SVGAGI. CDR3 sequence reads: CASSKRGGPDEQFF. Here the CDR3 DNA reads TGTGCCAGCAGTAAGCGGGGGGGCCCCGATGAGCAGTTCTTC.

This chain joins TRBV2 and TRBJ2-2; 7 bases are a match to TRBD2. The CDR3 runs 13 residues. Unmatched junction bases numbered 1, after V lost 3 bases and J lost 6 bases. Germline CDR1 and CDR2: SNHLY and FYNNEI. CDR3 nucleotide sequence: TGTGCCAGCAGTGATGGGGGGGCCGGGGAGCTGTTTTTT. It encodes CASSDGGAGELFF.

The CDR3 loop is CASSLVGSNQPQHF. In nucleotides, the CDR3 is TGTGCCAGCAGCTTGGTGGGCAGCAATCAGCCCCAGCATTTT. This chain joins TRBV5-5 and TRBJ1-5; D is undetermined. Deletions cut 0 bases from V and 1 base from J, with 5 bases between. Germline V lookup: CDR1 SGHKS, CDR2 YYEKEE (reference sequence). The CDR3 has 14 amino acids.

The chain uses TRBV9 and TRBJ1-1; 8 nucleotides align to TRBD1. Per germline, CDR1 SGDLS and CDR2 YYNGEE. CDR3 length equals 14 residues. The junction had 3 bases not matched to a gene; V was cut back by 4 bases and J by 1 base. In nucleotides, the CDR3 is TGTGCCAGCAGCTCTACAGGGGGGAACACTGAAGCTTTCTTT. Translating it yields CASSSTGGNTEAFF.